The source of this TCR beta chain is a study of T-cell memory formation after mild COVID-19. TCRdb reprocessed the 5' RACE reads via MiXCR and lists one record per CDR3 protein. The sample holds about 350,000 distinct CDR3 sequences, over 25% seen once. This clonotype was recorded many times. This CDR3 has 14 residues. With 5 bases removed from V and 2 bases from J, the gap between germline ends came to 10 bases. From germline, CDR1 is KGHDR and CDR2 SFDVKD. The TCR originated in an adult woman who had mild COVID-19 (a few samples of this study predate the infection). Cell type and time point are not known. This chain links TRBV24-1 with TRBJ2-3; no firm D call. Material for sequencing was PBMCs or a T cell subset sorted from them (not recorded which). CDR3 DNA sequence: TGTGCCACCAGTGCATCCACTGTCACAGATACGCAGTATTTT. It yields the protein CATSASTVTDTQYF.